This paragraph reports one T cell receptor (beta chain). The sample is drawn from a study of blood T cell repertoires in COVID-19. The overall study: Whether acute or convalescent, the COVID-19 samples came from the United States, Italy and Spain.

As handled by the study authors: Amplification with reference gene primers provided the estimates of nucleated cell counts. TCRdb keeps only in-frame clones here, not all; method: immunoSEQ multiplex PCR. V and J calls and clone size are as listed in that table; D and trimming were resolved from the DNA. The sample lists about 220,000 clones, around three quarters occurring once. Source material: peripheral blood. The origin of this receptor is a woman in her sixties or seventies with acute or convalescent COVID-19.

CDR3 amino acids: CASSHLPGDTQYF. In DNA, the CDR3 is TGCGCCAGCAGCCACCTGCCGGGAGATACGCAGTATTTT. The chain couples TRBV4-3 to TRBJ2-3, with unresolved D. CDR3 length: 13 amino acids. Deletions cut 3 bases from V and 5 bases from J, with 9 bases between. Germline assignment: CDR1 LGHNA and CDR2 YSLEER.